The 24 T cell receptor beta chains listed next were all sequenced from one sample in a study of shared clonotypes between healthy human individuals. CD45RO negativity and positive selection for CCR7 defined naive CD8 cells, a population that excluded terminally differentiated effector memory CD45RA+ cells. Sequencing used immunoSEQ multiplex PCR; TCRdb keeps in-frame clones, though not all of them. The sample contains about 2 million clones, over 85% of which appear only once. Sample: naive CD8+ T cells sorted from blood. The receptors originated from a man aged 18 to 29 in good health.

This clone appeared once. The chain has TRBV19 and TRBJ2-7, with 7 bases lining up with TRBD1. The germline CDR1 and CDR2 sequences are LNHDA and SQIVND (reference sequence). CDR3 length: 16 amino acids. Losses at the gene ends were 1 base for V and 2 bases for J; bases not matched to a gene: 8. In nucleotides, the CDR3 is TGTGCCAGTAGTATAGGGATAGGGACAGCAACCTACGAGCAGTACTTC. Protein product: CASSIGIGTATYEQYF.

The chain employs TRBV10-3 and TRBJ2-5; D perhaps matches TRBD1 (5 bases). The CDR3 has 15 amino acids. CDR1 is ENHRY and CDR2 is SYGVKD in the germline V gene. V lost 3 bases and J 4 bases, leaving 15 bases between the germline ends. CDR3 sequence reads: CAISEKDLGPETQYF. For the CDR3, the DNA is TGTGCCATCAGTGAAAAGGACCTGGGGCCAGAGACCCAGTACTTC.

The CDR3 reads CASSFAGRDEQYF. CDR3 DNA sequence: TGTGCCAGCAGCTTCGCAGGGAGAGACGAGCAGTACTTC. The chain carries TRBV11-2 and TRBJ2-7, with D tentatively TRBD1 or TRBD2 (5 bases each). CDR3 length equals 13 residues. Germline assignment: CDR1 SGHAT and CDR2 FQNNGV. V dropped 3 bases and J dropped 5 bases, with 11 bases sitting between them.

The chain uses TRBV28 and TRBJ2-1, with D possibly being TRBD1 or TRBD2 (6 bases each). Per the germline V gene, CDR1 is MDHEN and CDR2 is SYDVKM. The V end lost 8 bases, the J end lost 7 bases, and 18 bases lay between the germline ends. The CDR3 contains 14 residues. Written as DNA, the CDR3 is TGTGCCAGCGCAAATCCCCGGGGGCGTAATGAGCAGTTCTTC. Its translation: CASANPRGRNEQFF.

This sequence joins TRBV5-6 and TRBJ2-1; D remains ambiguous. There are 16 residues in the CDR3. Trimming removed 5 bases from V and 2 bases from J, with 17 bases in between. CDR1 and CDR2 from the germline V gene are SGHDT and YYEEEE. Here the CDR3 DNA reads TGTGCCAGCAGGTCCCGACCGAGCCCCACCTACAATGAGCAGTTCTTC. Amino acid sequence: CASRSRPSPTYNEQFF.

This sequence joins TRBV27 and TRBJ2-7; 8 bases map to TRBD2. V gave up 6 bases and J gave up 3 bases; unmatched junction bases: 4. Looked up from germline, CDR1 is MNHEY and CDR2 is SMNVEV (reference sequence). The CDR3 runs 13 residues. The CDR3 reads CASSPSGFYEQYF. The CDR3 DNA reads TGTGCCAGCAGCCCTAGCGGGTTCTACGAGCAGTACTTC.

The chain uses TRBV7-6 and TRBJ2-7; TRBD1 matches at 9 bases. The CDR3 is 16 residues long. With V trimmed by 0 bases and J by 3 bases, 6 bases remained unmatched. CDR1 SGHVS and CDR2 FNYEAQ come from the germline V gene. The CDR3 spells CASSLAAGTGYYEQYF. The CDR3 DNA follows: TGTGCCAGCAGCTTAGCCGCCGGGACAGGGTACTACGAGCAGTACTTC.

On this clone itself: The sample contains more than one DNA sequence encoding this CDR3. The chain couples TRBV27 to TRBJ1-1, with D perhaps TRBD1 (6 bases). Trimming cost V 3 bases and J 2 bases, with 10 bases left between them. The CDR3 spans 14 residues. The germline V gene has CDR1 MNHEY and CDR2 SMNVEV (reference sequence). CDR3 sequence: CASSFVGANTEAFF. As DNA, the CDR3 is TGTGCCAGCAGTTTTGTGGGGGCCAACACTGAAGCTTTCTTT.

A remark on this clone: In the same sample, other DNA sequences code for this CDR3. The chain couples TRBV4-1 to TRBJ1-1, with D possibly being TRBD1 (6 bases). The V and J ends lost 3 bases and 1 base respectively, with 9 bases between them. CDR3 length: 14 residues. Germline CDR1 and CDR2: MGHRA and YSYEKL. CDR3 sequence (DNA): TGCGCCAGCAGCCAGGCGGGACAGAACACTGAAGCTTTCTTT. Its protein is CASSQAGQNTEAFF.

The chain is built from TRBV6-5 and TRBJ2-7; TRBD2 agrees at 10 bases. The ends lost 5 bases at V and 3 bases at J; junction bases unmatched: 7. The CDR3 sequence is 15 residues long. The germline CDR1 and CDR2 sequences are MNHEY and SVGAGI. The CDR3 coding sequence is TGTGCCAGCAGTCCCTCGACTAGCGGGCTCTACGAGCAGTACTTC. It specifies CASSPSTSGLYEQYF.

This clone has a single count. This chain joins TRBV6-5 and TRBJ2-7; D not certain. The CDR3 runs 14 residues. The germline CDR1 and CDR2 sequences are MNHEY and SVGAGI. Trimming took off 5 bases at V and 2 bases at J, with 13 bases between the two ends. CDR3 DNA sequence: TGTGCCAGCAGTCCCGCCCCCGCAGCCTACGAGCAGTACTTC. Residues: CASSPAPAAYEQYF.

CDR3 amino acids: CAISQIQGDEQFF. The CDR3 coding sequence is TGTGCCATCAGTCAGATACAGGGGGATGAGCAGTTCTTC. The chain couples TRBV10-3 to TRBJ2-1; 8 nucleotides match TRBD1. The germline V gene has CDR1 ENHRY and CDR2 SYGVKD. The V segment lost 5 bases and the J segment 8 bases; nucleotides outside the gene matches: 5. The CDR3 runs 13 residues.

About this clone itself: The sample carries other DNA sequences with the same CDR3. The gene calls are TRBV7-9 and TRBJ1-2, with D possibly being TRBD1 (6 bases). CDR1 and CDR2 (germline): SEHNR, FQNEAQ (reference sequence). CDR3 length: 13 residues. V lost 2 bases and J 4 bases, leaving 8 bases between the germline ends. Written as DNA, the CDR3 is TGTGCCAGCAGCTTACCAGGGGCCTATGGCTACACCTTC. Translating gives CASSLPGAYGYTF.

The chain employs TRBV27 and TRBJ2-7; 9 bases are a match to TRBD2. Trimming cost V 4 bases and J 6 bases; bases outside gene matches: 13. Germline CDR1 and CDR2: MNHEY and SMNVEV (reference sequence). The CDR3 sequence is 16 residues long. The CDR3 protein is CASSSQGRLAGTEQYF. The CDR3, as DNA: TGTGCCAGCAGTTCACAGGGTCGGCTAGCGGGAACCGAGCAGTACTTC.

The CDR3 loop reads CASRGTDNYGYTF. The CDR3 nucleotides are TGTGCCAGCAGGGGGACAGATAACTATGGCTACACCTTC. V gene TRBV2 combines with J gene TRBJ1-2; 7 nucleotides align to TRBD1. The CDR3 has 13 amino acids. The V segment lost 6 bases and the J segment 1 base; nucleotides outside the gene matches: 2. Germline CDR1 reads SNHLY; CDR2 reads FYNNEI.

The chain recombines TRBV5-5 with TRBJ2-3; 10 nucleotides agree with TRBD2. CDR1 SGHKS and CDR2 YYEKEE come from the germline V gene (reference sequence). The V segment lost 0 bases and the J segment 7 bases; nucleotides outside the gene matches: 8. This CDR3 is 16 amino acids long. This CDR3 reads CASSLELAGIIYTQYF. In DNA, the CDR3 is TGTGCCAGCAGCTTGGAACTAGCGGGGATAATCTATACGCAGTATTTT.

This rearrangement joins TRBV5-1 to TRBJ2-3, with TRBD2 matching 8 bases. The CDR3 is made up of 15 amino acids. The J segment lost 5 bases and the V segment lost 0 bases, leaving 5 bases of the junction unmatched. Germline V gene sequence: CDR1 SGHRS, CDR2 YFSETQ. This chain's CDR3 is CASSLAGGPVDTQYF. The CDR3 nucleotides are TGCGCCAGCAGCTTGGCGGGAGGGCCGGTAGATACGCAGTATTTT.

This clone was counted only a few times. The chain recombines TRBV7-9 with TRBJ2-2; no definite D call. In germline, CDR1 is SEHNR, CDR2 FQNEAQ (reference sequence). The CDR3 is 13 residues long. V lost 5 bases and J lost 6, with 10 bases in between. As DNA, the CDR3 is TGTGCCAGCAGCAACGTGACGTCCGGGGAGCTGTTTTTT. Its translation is CASSNVTSGELFF.

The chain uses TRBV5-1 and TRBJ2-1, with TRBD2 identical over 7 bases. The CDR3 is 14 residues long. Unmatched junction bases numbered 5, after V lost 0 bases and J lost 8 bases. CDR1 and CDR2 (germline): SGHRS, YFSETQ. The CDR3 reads CASSLERGGDEQFF. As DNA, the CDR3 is TGCGCCAGCAGCTTGGAGCGGGGAGGGGATGAGCAGTTCTTC. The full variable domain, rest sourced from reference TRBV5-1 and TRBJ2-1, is KAGVTQTPRYLIKTRGQQVTLSCSPISGHRSVSWYQQTPGQGLQFLFEYFSETQRNKGNFPGRFSGRQFSNSRSEMNVSTLELGDSALYLCASSLERGGDEQFFGPGTRLTVL.

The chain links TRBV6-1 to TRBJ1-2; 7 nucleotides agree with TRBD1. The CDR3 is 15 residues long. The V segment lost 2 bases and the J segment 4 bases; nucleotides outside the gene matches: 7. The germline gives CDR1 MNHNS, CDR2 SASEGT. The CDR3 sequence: CASSEKQGPLYGYTF. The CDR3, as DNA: TGTGCCAGCAGTGAAAAACAGGGGCCCCTCTATGGCTACACCTTC.

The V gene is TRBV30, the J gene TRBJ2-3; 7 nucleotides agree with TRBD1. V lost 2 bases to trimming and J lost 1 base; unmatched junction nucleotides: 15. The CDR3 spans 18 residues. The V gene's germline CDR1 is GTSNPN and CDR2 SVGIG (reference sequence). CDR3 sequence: CAWSFGQDRYGGTDTQYF. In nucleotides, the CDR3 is TGTGCCTGGAGTTTCGGACAGGATAGGTATGGAGGCACAGATACGCAGTATTTT. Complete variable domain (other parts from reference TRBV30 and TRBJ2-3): SQTIHQWPATLVQPVGSPLSLECTVEGTSNPNLYWYRQAAGRGLQLLFYSVGIGQISSEVPQNLSASRPQDRQFILSSKKLLLSDSGFYLCAWSFGQDRYGGTDTQYFGPGTRLTVL.

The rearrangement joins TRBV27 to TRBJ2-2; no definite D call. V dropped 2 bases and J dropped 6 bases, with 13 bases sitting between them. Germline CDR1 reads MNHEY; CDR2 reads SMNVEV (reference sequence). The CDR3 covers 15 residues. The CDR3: CASSLLTRPPGELFF. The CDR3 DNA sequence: TGTGCCAGCAGTTTACTGACCAGACCTCCCGGGGAGCTGTTTTTT.

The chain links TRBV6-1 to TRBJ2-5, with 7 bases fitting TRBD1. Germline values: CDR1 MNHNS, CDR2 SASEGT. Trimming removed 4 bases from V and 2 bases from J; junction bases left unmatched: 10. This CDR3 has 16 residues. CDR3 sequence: CASSVGAGGEQETQYF. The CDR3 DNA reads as TGTGCCAGCAGTGTTGGCGCAGGGGGTGAACAAGAGACCCAGTACTTC.

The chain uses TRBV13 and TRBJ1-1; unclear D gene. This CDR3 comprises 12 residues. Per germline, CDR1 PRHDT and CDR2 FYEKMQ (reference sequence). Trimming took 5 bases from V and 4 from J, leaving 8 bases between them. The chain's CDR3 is CASSAGGTEAFF. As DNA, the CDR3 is TGTGCCAGCAGCGCCGGTGGCACTGAAGCTTTCTTT. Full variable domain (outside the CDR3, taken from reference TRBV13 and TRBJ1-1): AAGVIQSPRHLIKEKRETATLKCYPIPRHDTVYWYQQGPGQDPQFLISFYEKMQSDKGSIPDRFSAQQFSDYHSELNMSSLELGDSALYFCASSAGGTEAFFGQGTRLTVV.